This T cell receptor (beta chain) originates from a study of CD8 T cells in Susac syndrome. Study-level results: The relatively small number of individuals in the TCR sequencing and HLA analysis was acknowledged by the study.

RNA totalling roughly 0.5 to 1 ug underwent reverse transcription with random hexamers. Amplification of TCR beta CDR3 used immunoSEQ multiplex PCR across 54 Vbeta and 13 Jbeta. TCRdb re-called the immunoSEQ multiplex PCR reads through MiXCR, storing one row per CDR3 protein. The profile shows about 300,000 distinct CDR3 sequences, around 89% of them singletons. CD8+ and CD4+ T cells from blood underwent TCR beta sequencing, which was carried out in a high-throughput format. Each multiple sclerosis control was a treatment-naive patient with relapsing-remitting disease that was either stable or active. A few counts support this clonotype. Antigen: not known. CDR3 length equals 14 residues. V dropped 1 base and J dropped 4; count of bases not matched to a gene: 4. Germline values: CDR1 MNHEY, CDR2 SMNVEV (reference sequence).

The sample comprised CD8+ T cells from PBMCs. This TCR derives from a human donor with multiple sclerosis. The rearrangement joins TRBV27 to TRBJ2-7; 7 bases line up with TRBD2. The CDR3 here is CASSLFAGVYEQYF. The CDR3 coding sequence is TGTGCCAGCAGTTTATTTGCGGGAGTATACGAGCAGTACTTC.